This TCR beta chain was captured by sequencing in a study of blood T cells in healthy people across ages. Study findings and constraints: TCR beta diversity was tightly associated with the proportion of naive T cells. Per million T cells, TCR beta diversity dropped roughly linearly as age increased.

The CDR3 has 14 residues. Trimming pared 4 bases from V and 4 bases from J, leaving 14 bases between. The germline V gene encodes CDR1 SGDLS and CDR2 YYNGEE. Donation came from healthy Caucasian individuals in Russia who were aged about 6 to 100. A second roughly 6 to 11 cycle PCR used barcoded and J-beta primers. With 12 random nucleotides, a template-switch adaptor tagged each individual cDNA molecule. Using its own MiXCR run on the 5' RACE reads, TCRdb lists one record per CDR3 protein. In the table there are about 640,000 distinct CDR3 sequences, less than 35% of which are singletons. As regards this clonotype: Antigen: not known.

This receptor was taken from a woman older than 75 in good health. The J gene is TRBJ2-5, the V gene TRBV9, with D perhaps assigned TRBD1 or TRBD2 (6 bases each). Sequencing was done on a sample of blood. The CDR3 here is CASSTPGAGETQYF. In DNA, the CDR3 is TGTGCCAGCAGCACACCGGGGGCCGGAGAGACCCAGTACTTC.